This T cell receptor beta chain appears in the sequencing data of a study of coeliac disease. Study context: High-resolution HLA typing was lacking; TRBV7-2 bias was queried instead. Study-wide findings and caveats: Active celiac intraepithelial and lamina propria samples had lower TRB and TRG clonality than control samples. The authors considered this approach unsuitable for unbiased detection of gliadin-specific T cells. TRB repertoires were largely private, with most amino acid sequences found in only one sample.

Germline V gene lookup returns CDR1 SGHNT and CDR2 YYREEE (reference sequence). V lost 4 bases and J lost 5; bases outside the gene matches: 6. This CDR3 comprises 14 residues. A word on this clone: The antigen remains unidentified.

Libraries were prepared by immunoSEQ multiplex PCR; TCRdb keeps only in-frame clonotypes and omits some of them. This table has about 6,700 clones, roughly two thirds appearing once. This chain joins TRBV5-4 and TRBJ2-5; 9 nucleotides match TRBD2. Sequencing was performed on lamina propria lymphocytes from the gut. The receptor was derived from a woman in her late teens or twenties with active celiac disease. This CDR3 is CASSPGTSRETQYF. CDR3 nucleotide sequence: TGTGCCAGCAGCCCCGGGACTAGCAGGGAGACCCAGTACTTC.